Listed here are 4 T cell receptor beta chains from one sample, sequenced in a study of spatial heterogeneity in lung cancer. TCRdb recomputed calls from the 5' RACE reads with MiXCR, one row per CDR3 protein. This table has roughly 9,900 distinct CDR3 sequences, 20% to 25% appearing once. The time point here: blood at routine non-recurrence follow-up after resection. The source material was PBMCs, sampled at follow-up. These TCRs come from a female donor with early-stage non-small cell lung cancer.

V and J are TRBV12-3 or TRBV12-4 and TRBJ1-1, with D possibly TRBD1 on 6 matching bases. The ends were cut back, 5 bases at V and 4 bases at J, with 11 bases in the middle. The CDR3 consists of 13 residues. The CDR3 DNA reads as TGTGCCAGCAGTGGACAGTGGGGCACTGAAGCTTTCTTT. This sequence encodes CASSGQWGTEAFF.

V gene TRBV7-3 combines with J gene TRBJ1-1, with D hard to call. This CDR3 spans 14 amino acids. The V gene lost 5 bases and the J gene lost 1 base, with 11 bases spanning the gap. The germline CDR1 and CDR2 sequences are SGHTA and FQGTGA. In nucleotides, the CDR3 is TGTGCCAGCAGCGCTACCGACTCGAACACTGAAGCTTTCTTT. It encodes CASSATDSNTEAFF.

This clonotype was counted between two and nine times. The CDR3 sequence: CSVGRTLSYEQYF. DNA of the CDR3: TGCAGCGTTGGCCGGACACTCTCCTACGAGCAGTACTTC. The chain uses TRBV29-1 and TRBJ2-7; maybe TRBD1 (5 bases). There are 13 residues in the CDR3. The V end was cut by 4 bases, the J end by 0 bases, with 10 bases between. CDR1 and CDR2 (germline): SQVTM, ANQGSEA.

This clonotype was recorded a few times. The chain is built from TRBV30 and TRBJ1-5; D possibly corresponds to TRBD1 (5 bases). V was pared by 0 bases and J by 4 bases, with 10 bases between. This CDR3 region has 14 residues. Germline V CDR1 and CDR2: GTSNPN, SVGIG (reference sequence). CDR3 region: CAWSVDSSNQPQHF. DNA for the CDR3: TGTGCCTGGAGTGTAGACAGTTCGAATCAGCCCCAGCATTTT.